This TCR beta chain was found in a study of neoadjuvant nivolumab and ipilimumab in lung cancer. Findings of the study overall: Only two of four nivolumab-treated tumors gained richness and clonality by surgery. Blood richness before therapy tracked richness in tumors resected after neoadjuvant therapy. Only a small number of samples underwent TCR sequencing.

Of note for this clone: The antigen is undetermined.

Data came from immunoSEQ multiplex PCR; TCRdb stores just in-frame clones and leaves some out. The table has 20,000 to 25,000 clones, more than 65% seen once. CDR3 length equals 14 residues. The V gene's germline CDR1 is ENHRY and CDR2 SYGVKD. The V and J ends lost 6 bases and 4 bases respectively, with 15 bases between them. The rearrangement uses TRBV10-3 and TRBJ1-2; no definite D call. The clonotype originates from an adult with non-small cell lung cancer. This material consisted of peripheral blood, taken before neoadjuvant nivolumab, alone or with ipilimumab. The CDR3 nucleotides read TGTGCCATCAGGGCCGAATATGGGAGCTATGGCTACACCTTC. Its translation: CAIRAEYGSYGYTF.